This is a list of T cell receptor beta chains from one sample in a study of blood T cell repertoires in COVID-19. Assay used: immunoSEQ multiplex PCR; TCRdb lists only in-frame clones, some missing. This table has about 170,000 clones, 85% appearing once. Sequenced sample: peripheral blood. These receptors all come from a human donor with acute or convalescent COVID-19. The donor label of this sample is uncertain. CDR3s include the opening cysteine and the closing phenylalanine or tryptophan. D genes are given only for firm matches. Clone size is stated in some rows and not others, as once, few, many or a class when expanded.

clone_size j_call v_call d_call cdr3_nt cdr3_aa
- TRBJ2-7 TRBV11-3 - TGTGCCAGCAGCTTTGACCGCGGGCCCCAGGAAGAGCAGTACTTC CASSFDRGPQEEQYF
- TRBJ1-1 TRBV5-1 - TGCGCCAGCAGCTTGGTCGAGGGCAAAGCTTTCTTT CASSLVEGKAFF
- TRBJ1-1 TRBV5-1 TRBD1 TGCGCCAGCAGCTTGGGACAGGGTCCCACTGAAGCTTTCTTT CASSLGQGPTEAFF
- TRBJ2-2 TRBV18 - TGTGCCAGCTCACCACCGGCGCGGGGTTACGACGGGGAGCTGTTTTTT CASSPPARGYDGELFF
once TRBJ2-3 TRBV29-1 TRBD2 TGCAGCGTTGAAGGCCCGGAAGGGAGGGTCGGAGATACGCAGTATTTT CSVEGPEGRVGDTQYF
- TRBJ2-3 TRBV4-2 TRBD2 TGTGCCAGCAGCCAAGTTGCTAGCGGGGGCACAGATACGCAGTATTTT CASSQVASGGTDTQYF
few TRBJ1-5 TRBV4-1 - TGCGCCAGCAGCCCCCCGGGAAATCAGCCCCAGCATTTT CASSPPGNQPQHF
- TRBJ2-1 TRBV13 TRBD2 TGTGCCAGCAGCTTAAGGGGCGGGAGCTCCTACAATGAGCAGTTCTTC CASSLRGGSSYNEQFF
- TRBJ1-5 TRBV29-1 - TGCAGCGTTGCATCAGGGATCAATCAGCCCCAGCATTTT CSVASGINQPQHF
- TRBJ1-5 TRBV6-5 - TGTGCCAGCAGGAGCAGGTACAATCAGCCCCAGCATTTT CASRSRYNQPQHF
- TRBJ1-4 TRBV9 TRBD1 TGTGCCAGCAGCGTAGACAGGGGTGGGGAAAAACTGTTTTTT CASSVDRGGEKLFF
once TRBJ1-1 TRBV5-4 - TGTGCCAGCAGCTTTAGGGCGGGGACTGAAGCTTTCTTT CASSFRAGTEAFF
- TRBJ1-1 TRBV3-1/TRBV3-2 - TGTGCCAGCAGTCATCTGGGGGGAGGGGAAGAAGCTTTCTTT CASSHLGGGEEAFF
- TRBJ2-5 TRBV5-1 - TGCGCCAGCAGCGCAGCAATTGGGGAGGAGACCCAGTACTTC CASSAAIGEETQYF
- TRBJ2-6 TRBV13 - TGTGCCAGCAGCCTAAACCCTGGGGCCAACGTCCTGACTTTC CASSLNPGANVLTF
- TRBJ1-1 TRBV7-2 - TGTGCCAGCAGCTCAACAGGGAGGGGCGCTGAAGCTTTCTTT CASSSTGRGAEAFF
- TRBJ1-3 TRBV18 TRBD1 TGTGCCAGCTCACCCGGGACAGGCCGTCCCTCTGGAAACACCATATATTTT CASSPGTGRPSGNTIYF
few TRBJ1-2 TRBV29-1 - TGCAGCGCCTGGGATGGAGGTGGCTACACCTTC CSAWDGGGYTF
- TRBJ1-1 TRBV4-2 - TGTGCCAGCAGCCAGGACACGGACACTGAAGCTTTCTTT CASSQDTDTEAFF
- TRBJ1-4 TRBV2 TRBD1 TGTGCCAGCTTGACCCGACAGGGGGTGGAAAAACTGTTTTTT CASLTRQGVEKLFF
- TRBJ1-6 TRBV27 TRBD1 TGTGCCAGCAGTCCCCGGGGGACAGGAAAATCTAGAGGCTCCTATAATTCACCCCTCCACTTT CASSPRGTGKSRGSYNSPLHF
- TRBJ2-1 TRBV6-6 TRBD2 TGTGCCACCCGCGCGGCGGGGGGATACAATGAGCAGTTCTTC CATRAAGGYNEQFF
once TRBJ1-5 TRBV4-1 TRBD1 TGCGCCAGCAGCCAAGAACGCCCGGGACAGGGTCGGTTTCGCAATCAGCCCCAGCATTTT CASSQERPGQGRFRNQPQHF
- TRBJ1-1 TRBV10-3 - TGTGCCATCAGTGGCGGAGGGTTGAGGGAAAAGGGGACTGAAGCTTTCTTT CAISGGGLREKGTEAFF
- TRBJ2-1 TRBV10-1 TRBD1 TGCGCCAGCAGAGGACAGGGTACCCCTGTCAATGAGCAGTTCTTC CASRGQGTPVNEQFF
- TRBJ1-2 TRBV28 - TGTGCCAGCAGTCCCCTCTCTCTCCTTGGCTACACCTTC CASSPLSLLGYTF
- TRBJ2-2 TRBV21-1 - TGTGCCAGCAGCAAAGGATCCTTAGTCGGGGAGCTGTTTTTT CASSKGSLVGELFF
- TRBJ2-7 TRBV12-3/TRBV12-4 - TGTGCCACCGCCCGGACAGCCCCCTACGAGCAGTACTTC CATARTAPYEQYF
few TRBJ2-7 TRBV6-5 - TGTGCCAGCATCCCGGGACAAGGGCTCCTCTACGAGCAGTACTTC CASIPGQGLLYEQYF
- TRBJ1-1 TRBV9 - TGTGCCAGCAGCGTAGCAGATAACACTGAAGCTTTCTTT CASSVADNTEAFF
- TRBJ1-1 TRBV10-1 TRBD1 TGCGCCAGCAGTGAGACGGGACAGGGTCTCACTGAAGCTTTCTTT CASSETGQGLTEAFF
- TRBJ2-7 TRBV2 - TGTGCCAGCAGTGTCCCCAGAAACGGGGTAATAAACTACGAGCAGTACTTC CASSVPRNGVINYEQYF
few TRBJ1-5 TRBV7-6 - TGTGCCAGCAGCCAGGGTTCAGGGATGTCGATTCAGCCCCAGCATTTT CASSQGSGMSIQPQHF
- TRBJ1-5 TRBV11-2 - TGTGCCAGCAGCCTTGGAAGGGGTAGGGGTCAGCCCCAGCATTTT CASSLGRGRGQPQHF
- TRBJ2-1 TRBV10-1 - TGCGCCAGCTCACGATTAGCGGACCCTGGGTACAATGAGCAGTTCTTC CASSRLADPGYNEQFF
- TRBJ1-2 TRBV6-4 - TGTGCCAGCAGTGGAGAACAGGGCCGCGGCTATGGCTACACCTTC CASSGEQGRGYGYTF
- TRBJ1-1 TRBV10-1 - TGCGCCAGCAGTGACCCCGACAGACCGAAGATGGCTGAAGCTTTCTTT CASSDPDRPKMAEAFF
- TRBJ1-3 TRBV4-1 - TGCGCCAGCAGCCAAGTCATGGGGGGGGGTGCCCGTGGAAACACCATATATTTT CASSQVMGGGARGNTIYF
- TRBJ2-1 TRBV9 - TGTGCCAGCAGCATAGCGGTGAGCTCCTACAATGAGCAGTTCTTC CASSIAVSSYNEQFF
- TRBJ2-1 TRBV7-3 TRBD2 TGTGCCAGCAGCTTACGCGGCGGGGGGTTAGCGGTGGGACTTTTCCCCAACAATGAGCAGTTCTTC CASSLRGGGLAVGLFPNNEQFF
- TRBJ1-1 TRBV7-7 - TGTGCCAGCAGCCCGGCGGGGGGCCTGGGGACTGAAGCTTTCTTT CASSPAGGLGTEAFF
- TRBJ2-7 TRBV25-1 - TGTGCCAGCAGTCCCCCTACAGTACCCTACGAGCAGTACTTC CASSPPTVPYEQYF
- TRBJ1-4 TRBV30 - TGTGCCTGGGCTTGGACAGTCAATGAAAAACTGTTTTTT CAWAWTVNEKLFF
- TRBJ1-1 TRBV2 - TGTGCCAGCAGTGAGAGGGAACCGGCTGAAGCTTTCTTT CASSEREPAEAFF
once TRBJ1-5 TRBV2 - TGTGCCAGCAGTGCGCAGGCATACGACAATCAGCCCCAGCATTTT CASSAQAYDNQPQHF
few TRBJ2-1 TRBV11-1 TRBD2 TGTGCCAGCAGCCAGAGGGTCCGGGGGGGCAATGAGCAGTTCTTC CASSQRVRGGNEQFF
many TRBJ1-3 TRBV4-3 - TGCGCCAGCAGCCAAGATCGGGGGAACTCTGGAAACACCATATATTTT CASSQDRGNSGNTIYF
- TRBJ1-4 TRBV2 - TGTGCCAGCAGGACTTCCAGCAGCCCGAATGAAAAACTGTTTTTT CASRTSSSPNEKLFF
- TRBJ1-1 TRBV28 - TGTGCCAGCAGTTCGACTCGGTCTTGGACTGAAGCTTTCTTT CASSSTRSWTEAFF
- TRBJ2-7 TRBV6-2/TRBV6-3 TRBD2 TGTGCCAGCAGTTTAGGACTAGCGGGGCCCTACGAGCAGTACTTC CASSLGLAGPYEQYF
once TRBJ1-3 TRBV7-9 - TGTGCCAGCAGCTTAATAAGGGGTTCTGGAAACACCATATATTTT CASSLIRGSGNTIYF
- TRBJ1-2 TRBV7-8 - TGTGCCAGCAGCCTACACGACAGGTTAGCTAACTATGGCTACACCTTC CASSLHDRLANYGYTF
- TRBJ2-7 TRBV3-1/TRBV3-2 TRBD2 TGTGCCAGCAGCCAGCCGATGACGGGGGGGCAGGAGCAGTACTTC CASSQPMTGGQEQYF
- TRBJ2-7 TRBV2 TRBD1 TGTGCCAGCAGCCCCCTTAGCCCACCCGTGAGGGGGCTTCTAAAGCAGTACTTC CASSPLSPPVRGLLKQYF
once TRBJ2-7 TRBV5-4 TRBD2 TGTGCCAGCAGACTAGCGGGGGGGCGGGAGCAGTACTTC CASRLAGGREQYF
- TRBJ2-5 TRBV6-5 - TGTGCCAGCAGTGACTCAGGGGGGGTCCAAGAGACCCAGTACTTC CASSDSGGVQETQYF
- TRBJ2-3 TRBV29-1 TRBD2 TGCAGCGTTTCAGGGACTAGCGGGGGCACAGATACGCAGTATTTT CSVSGTSGGTDTQYF
once TRBJ1-2 TRBV5-6 - TGTGCCAGCAGCTTTGGACAGCCTAACTATGGCTACACCTTC CASSFGQPNYGYTF
few TRBJ2-5 TRBV18 - TGTGCCAGCTCACCACTTGGGACTTCTAAAGAGACCCAGTACTTC CASSPLGTSKETQYF